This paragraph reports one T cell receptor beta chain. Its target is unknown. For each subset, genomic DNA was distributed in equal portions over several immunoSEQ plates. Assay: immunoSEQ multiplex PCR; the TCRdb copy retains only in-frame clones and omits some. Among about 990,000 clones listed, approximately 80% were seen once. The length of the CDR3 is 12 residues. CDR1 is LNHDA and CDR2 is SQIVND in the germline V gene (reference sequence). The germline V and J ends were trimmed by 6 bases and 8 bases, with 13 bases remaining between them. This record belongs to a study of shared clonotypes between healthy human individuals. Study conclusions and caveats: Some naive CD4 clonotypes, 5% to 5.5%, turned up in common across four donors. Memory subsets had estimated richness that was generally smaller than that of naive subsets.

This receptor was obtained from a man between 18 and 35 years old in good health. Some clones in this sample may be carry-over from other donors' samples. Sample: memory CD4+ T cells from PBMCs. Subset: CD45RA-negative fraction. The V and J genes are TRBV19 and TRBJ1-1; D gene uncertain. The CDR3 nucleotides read TGTGCCAGTAGCCCTGGACGGCTCGAAGCTTTCTTT. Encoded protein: CASSPGRLEAFF.